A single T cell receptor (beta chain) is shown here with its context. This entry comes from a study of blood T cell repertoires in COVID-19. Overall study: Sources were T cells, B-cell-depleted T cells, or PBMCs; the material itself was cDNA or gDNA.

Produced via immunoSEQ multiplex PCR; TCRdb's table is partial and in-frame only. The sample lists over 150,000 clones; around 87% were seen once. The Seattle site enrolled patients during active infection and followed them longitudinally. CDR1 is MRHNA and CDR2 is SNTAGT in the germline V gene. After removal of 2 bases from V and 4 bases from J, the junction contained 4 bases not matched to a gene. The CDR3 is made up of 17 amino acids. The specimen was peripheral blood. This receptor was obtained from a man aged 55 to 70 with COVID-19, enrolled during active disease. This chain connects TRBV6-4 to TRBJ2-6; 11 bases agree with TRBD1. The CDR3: CASSDGTGGRGANVLTF. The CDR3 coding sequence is TGTGCCAGCAGTGACGGGACAGGGGGGCGCGGGGCCAACGTCCTGACTTTC.